This TCR beta chain was observed in a study of CD8 T cells in ankylosing spondylitis (dated by TCRdb to 2016 to 2017). Notes on the research overall: The study profiled T cell receptor beta repertoires in healthy donors and ankylosing spondylitis patients to find disease-linked TCR variants. Peripheral blood was sampled, and synovial fluid was additionally collected from ankylosing spondylitis patients. The whole study cohort included 85 to 120 healthy donors and about two dozen ankylosing spondylitis patients. The investigation overall reported the following: A CD8+ phenotype was shown by the disease-linked clones, which were found at relatively low frequencies in peripheral blood. Blood from ankylosing spondylitis patients appeared to be characterized by a TCR beta motif composed of 7 to 9 highly homologous amino acid variants. Some motif variants were previously reported in synovial fluid and blood of reactive arthritis patients, suggesting common disease-initiation mechanisms. According to the report, matched synovial fluid samples from ankylosing spondylitis patients were significantly enriched for the disease-linked clones.

Sequences SGHRS (CDR1) and YFSETQ (CDR2) are obtained from the germline V gene. V and J are trimmed by 0 bases and 8 bases, and the gene matches miss 3 bases of the junction. The CDR3 goes from the cysteine to the phenylalanine over 13 residues. Kept here is only the CDR3 DNA, which spans 39 bases and is read in frame from base 1. For each ankylosing spondylitis patient, the synovial fluid sample was matched to a blood sample from that same patient. This sample was sequenced with an Illumina HiSeq 2500. Quantitative 5'-RACE with molecular barcodes was the method used to prepare the TCR beta libraries. The paper's data handling went like this. A new computational method, built on a probabilistic model of VDJ rearrangement, was used to identify disease-linked TCR variants. The public sequencing data were trimmed at Q25 with fastp and processed into clonotypes with MiXCR by TCRdb, which kept only in-frame beta chains. Identical CDR3 protein sequences are pooled into one entry, listed with their most common genes and DNA. Clone size and V and J calls follow TCRdb, not the original study. The sample table holds more than 110,000 distinct CDR3 sequences, of which roughly 8% were seen once. Together, the top ten hold under 7.5% of the sample.

A word on this clonotype: No cognate antigen has been identified for it. No much larger clone is present one base from it, and per-base qualities are unavailable.

This receptor chain uses TRBV5-1 and TRBJ1-1; TRBD1 aligns with 8 central bases. The receptor was derived from a male donor with ankylosing spondylitis. Sequences were obtained from synovial fluid, either unsorted or a sorted T cell fraction (not recorded which). The bases read TGCGCCAGCAGCTTGGACGGGGACAGGGAAGCTTTCTTT. The resulting protein is CASSLDGDREAFF.